The 27 T cell receptor beta chains in this list originate from one sample, sequenced in a study of blood T cells in healthy people across ages. A J-beta primer mix and a sample-barcoded 5' primer were used in a second PCR of roughly 6 to 12 cycles. TCRdb recomputed calls from the 5' RACE reads with MiXCR, one row per CDR3 protein. The data contain over 1,200,000 distinct CDR3 sequences, 59% of them singletons. Material: blood. These receptors were obtained from a man between 18 and 35 years old in good health.

The chain links TRBV7-9 to TRBJ1-1; 7 bases align to TRBD1. There are 12 residues in the CDR3. Germline V lookup: CDR1 SEHNR, CDR2 FQNEAQ (reference sequence). Trimming cost V 4 bases and J 10 bases; bases outside gene matches: 6. CDR3 bases: TGTGCCAGCAGCTCCGGACAGGCTGCAGCTTTCTTT. This encodes CASSSGQAAAFF.

The rearrangement joins TRBV29-1 to TRBJ2-1; D is tentatively TRBD1 or TRBD2 (6 bases each). The germline V and J ends were trimmed by 2 bases and 10 bases, with 24 bases remaining between them. This CDR3 region has 16 residues. Germline V CDR1 and CDR2: SQVTM, ANQGSEA. The CDR3 DNA follows: TGCAGCGTTGAAAGGGGGATGGGACTTTTGGGTGGGGAGCAGTTCTTC. Protein product: CSVERGMGLLGGEQFF.

This chain links TRBV24-1 with TRBJ2-5, with 9 bases fitting TRBD1. V dropped 5 bases and J dropped 2; count of bases not matched to a gene: 14. CDR1 KGHDR and CDR2 SFDVKD come from the germline V gene. The CDR3 runs 18 residues. The chain's CDR3 is CATSAPHKNRGRQETQYF. CDR3 nucleotides: TGTGCCACCAGTGCCCCTCACAAGAACAGGGGGCGACAAGAGACCCAGTACTTC.

For this clonotype: The germline gene is not matched at one end of the junction; a read error may be the cause. The V and J genes are TRBV11-2 and TRBJ1-6; D is perhaps TRBD1 (5 bases). The CDR3 is made up of 17 amino acids. Germline-derived CDR1 and CDR2 are SGHAT and FQNNGV. DNA for the CDR3: TGTGCCAGCAGTTTGCGACAGCCTAGCTCCTATAATTCGCCCCTCCACTTT. Amino acids: CASSLRQPSSYNSPLHF.

This rearrangement joins TRBV6-1 to TRBJ2-5, with 10 nucleotides matching TRBD2. Germline values: CDR1 MNHNS, CDR2 SASEGT. V was pared by 1 base and J by 5 bases, with 10 bases of the junction left unmatched. CDR3 length equals 17 residues. In nucleotides, the CDR3 is TGTGCCAGCAGTGAAGGTATAAAACTAGCGGGACAGGAGACCCAGTACTTC. Translation gives CASSEGIKLAGQETQYF.

This chain connects TRBV20-1 to TRBJ1-5, with 8 bases identical to TRBD1. Germline CDR1 is DFQATT and CDR2 is SNEGSKA (reference sequence). Trimming took 4 bases from V and 5 from J; bases not matched to a gene: 7. The CDR3 loop spans 14 amino acids. The CDR3 DNA sequence: TGCAGTGCTAAGTCAGGGGGCAGGGATCAGCCCCAGCATTTT. This sequence encodes CSAKSGGRDQPQHF.

The rearrangement joins TRBV5-1 to TRBJ2-5; tentative D call: TRBD1 (5 bases). The CDR3 totals 13 residues. Between the trimmed V and J ends, which lost 5 bases and 4 bases, there was a span of 12 bases. Germline V gives CDR1 SGHRS, CDR2 YFSETQ. The CDR3 sequence: CASSDRRGETQYF. CDR3 in DNA: TGCGCCAGCAGTGACAGAAGGGGAGAGACCCAGTACTTC.

This chain joins TRBV12-3 or TRBV12-4 and TRBJ1-5; 8 nucleotides agree with TRBD1. Germline trimming cut 10 bases from V and 7 bases from J; bases unmatched to any gene: 6. The CDR3 consists of 12 residues. The CDR3 nucleotides read TGTGCCATCAAGACAGGGGAACAGCCCCAGCATTTT. This sequence encodes CAIKTGEQPQHF.

The chain carries TRBV7-9 and TRBJ1-2; tentatively, D is TRBD1 (6 bases). Deletions cut 5 bases from V and 4 bases from J, with 14 bases between. CDR3 length equals 14 residues. Germline V gives CDR1 SEHNR, CDR2 FQNEAQ (reference sequence). CDR3 nucleotide sequence: TGTGCCAGCAGCGACCACAGGGTACCCTATGGCTACACCTTC. The encoded protein is CASSDHRVPYGYTF.

This clonotype was seen a handful of times. The gene calls are TRBV5-1 and TRBJ2-7; D is ambiguous. CDR3 length equals 14 residues. V lost 1 base, J lost 2 bases, and 10 bases lay in between. CDR1 is SGHRS and CDR2 is YFSETQ in the germline V gene. The CDR3 protein is CASSLWTATYEQYF. The CDR3 bases are TGCGCCAGCAGCTTGTGGACCGCGACCTACGAGCAGTACTTC.

This clonotype was picked up a small number of times. V and J are TRBV6-2 or TRBV6-3 and TRBJ2-3; weak D call: TRBD2 (5 bases). The ends were cut back, 2 bases at V and 7 bases at J, with 7 bases in the middle. Germline values: CDR1 MNHEY, CDR2 SVGEGT. The CDR3 length is 12 residues. The CDR3 protein is CASSYREYTQYF. CDR3 in DNA: TGTGCCAGCAGTTACCGGGAATATACGCAGTATTTT.

This rearrangement joins TRBV20-1 to TRBJ2-7; 7 bases match TRBD1. Germline loops: CDR1 DFQATT, CDR2 SNEGSKA (reference sequence). The CDR3 contains 13 residues. With 4 bases clipped from V and 5 bases from J, the junction kept 8 bases outside the gene matches. Written as DNA, the CDR3 is TGCAGTGCTACGACAGGGAGCCGTGACGAGCAGTACTTC. As protein: CSATTGSRDEQYF.

This clonotype was observed a few times. The chain combines TRBV7-2 with TRBJ2-5; D not certain. The CDR3 is 13 amino acids. In germline, CDR1 is SGHTA, CDR2 FQGNSA. The ends were cut back, 4 bases at V and 11 bases at J, with 17 bases in the middle. The CDR3 here is CASSSRWQLEQYF. The CDR3 region has the DNA TGTGCCAGCAGCTCCAGGTGGCAGTTGGAGCAGTACTTC. The full variable domain, completed using reference TRBV7-2 and TRBJ2-5, is GAGVSQSPSNKVTEKGKDVELRCDPISGHTALYWYRQSLGQGLEFLIYFQGNSAPDKSGLPSDRFSAERTGGSVSTLTIQRTQQEDSAVYLCASSSRWQLEQYFGPGTRLLVL.

This clonotype was seen only a few times. This chain links TRBV29-1 with TRBJ1-2; possible D gene TRBD1, 5 bases. This CDR3 region has 14 residues. V gave up 1 base and J gave up 8 bases, with 17 bases separating them. The germline CDR1 and CDR2 sequences are SQVTM and ANQGSEA. CDR3 amino acids: CSVEGGGYINGYTF. As DNA, the CDR3 is TGCAGCGTTGAAGGGGGGGGGTACATCAACGGCTACACCTTC.

The chain carries TRBV6-6 and TRBJ1-1, with a weak D call TRBD1 (6 bases). This CDR3 spans 13 amino acids. Trimming took off 8 bases at V and 1 base at J, with 11 bases between the two ends. Germline CDR1 is MNHNY and CDR2 is SVGAGI (reference sequence). The CDR3 coding sequence is TGTGCCAGCGGCAGGGGCGGGAACACTGAAGCTTTCTTT. It codes for CASGRGGNTEAFF.

This clonotype was observed a few times. The chain recombines TRBV7-9 with TRBJ2-7, with D perhaps matching TRBD2 (5 bases). The germline V gene has CDR1 SEHNR and CDR2 FQNEAQ (reference sequence). The length of the CDR3 is 14 residues. Trimming left V 1 base short and J 4 bases short, with 11 bases between. In nucleotides, the CDR3 is TGTGCCAGCAGCTTAGGGACTGCGGAGTACGAGCAGTACTTC. This sequence encodes CASSLGTAEYEQYF.

This clonotype came up many times. The chain joins TRBV6-2 or TRBV6-3 to TRBJ2-2; TRBD2 matches at 7 bases. With 7 bases clipped from V and 3 bases from J, the junction kept 5 bases outside the gene matches. Looked up from germline, CDR1 is MNHEY and CDR2 is SVGEGT. The CDR3 sequence is 14 residues long. The CDR3 reads CASTPGLHTGELFF. The CDR3 DNA follows: TGTGCCAGCACCCCGGGACTACACACCGGGGAGCTGTTTTTT.

The chain is built from TRBV16 and TRBJ2-7; unclear D gene. CDR3 length: 14 residues. In germline, CDR1 is KGHSY, CDR2 FQNENV. The V gene lost 5 bases and the J gene lost 2 bases, with 13 bases spanning the gap. CDR3 bases: TGTGCCAGCAGCGAAGGTTTCTCCCCCTACGAGCAGTACTTC. Translating it yields CASSEGFSPYEQYF.

The chain couples TRBV20-1 to TRBJ2-1; the match to TRBD2 covers 10 bases. The J call could be wrong; TRBJ2-7 is a better fit for the DNA end. Germline V CDR1 and CDR2: DFQATT, SNEGSKA (reference sequence). This CDR3 comprises 17 residues. The CDR3 reads CSARESGLAEWYNEQYF. Written as DNA, the CDR3 is TGCAGTGCTAGAGAATCAGGACTAGCGGAATGGTACAATGAGCAGTACTTC.

This clonotype turned up a few times. The V gene is TRBV7-2, the J gene TRBJ2-5; no clear D. Germline values: CDR1 SGHTA, CDR2 FQGNSA. The CDR3 runs to 13 residues. Trimming pared 3 bases from V and 5 bases from J, leaving 10 bases between. This CDR3 reads CASSFPNDETQYF. CDR3 in DNA: TGTGCCAGCAGCTTCCCCAACGACGAGACCCAGTACTTC.

This clonotype was detected only a few times. CDR3 coding DNA: TGCGCCAGCAGCTTGGACGGAGGGGGCGGCTACACCTTC. It yields the protein CASSLDGGGGYTF. The V gene is TRBV5-1, the J gene TRBJ1-2; 7 bases agree with TRBD1. The CDR3 has 13 amino acids. With 0 bases clipped from V and 8 bases from J, the junction kept 4 bases outside the gene matches. Germline V CDR1 and CDR2: SGHRS, YFSETQ.

This clonotype was observed a single time. At one boundary the junction diverges from the germline segment, which might be a read error. The chain employs TRBV5-1 and TRBJ1-2; D unclear. Germline V lookup: CDR1 SGHRS, CDR2 YFSETQ. The CDR3 has 16 residues. The CDR3 region has the DNA TGCGCCGGCAGCGATATGCGGAAGGGAGCCTCTGCAGGCTACACCTTC. Translating it yields CAGSDMRKGASAGYTF.

The rearrangement uses TRBV10-3 and TRBJ2-2; D possibly matches TRBD1 or TRBD2 (5 bases each). The germline V gene encodes CDR1 ENHRY and CDR2 SYGVKD. This CDR3 is built from 17 residues. Trimming took off 0 bases at V and 2 bases at J, with 13 bases between the two ends. DNA of the CDR3: TGTGCCATCAGTGAGTCGAGGGGTCTCGATAACACCGGGGAGCTGTTTTTT. It yields the protein CAISESRGLDNTGELFF.

The CDR3 reads CASSLSGQVNTEAFF. In DNA, the CDR3 is TGTGCCAGCAGTTTATCGGGGCAGGTCAACACTGAAGCTTTCTTT. The chain recombines TRBV27 with TRBJ1-1, with TRBD1 as a possible D gene (5 bases). Germline CDR1 MNHEY, CDR2 SMNVEV (reference sequence). CDR3 length: 15 residues. The V end was cut by 0 bases, the J end by 2 bases, with 10 bases between.

This chain joins TRBV20-1 and TRBJ2-4; 7 bases align to TRBD1. CDR1 is DFQATT and CDR2 is SNEGSKA in the germline V gene (reference sequence). V dropped 5 bases and J dropped 0; count of bases not matched to a gene: 7. The CDR3 is made up of 15 amino acids. The CDR3 DNA reads TGCAGTGCTTCCCCGGGACAGCTAGCCAAAAACATTCAGTACTTC. This sequence encodes CSASPGQLAKNIQYF.

The count of this clonotype is one. This chain connects TRBV6-2 or TRBV6-3 to TRBJ2-1; 11 bases fit TRBD2. Germline CDR1 MNHEY, CDR2 SVGEGT. J was trimmed by 7 bases and V by 11 bases; bases with no gene match: 7. There are 13 residues in the CDR3. The CDR3 DNA is TGTGCCGTGGGACTAGCGGTATCAAATGAGCAGTTCTTC. Its protein product is CAVGLAVSNEQFF.

V is TRBV10-3 and J is TRBJ2-4; TRBD1 or TRBD2 may be the D gene (5 bases each). The germline V and J ends were trimmed by 8 bases and 0 bases, with 23 bases remaining between them. Germline V CDR1 and CDR2: ENHRY, SYGVKD. The length of the CDR3 is 18 residues. This chain's CDR3 is CAIERQGRAGIAKNIQYF. In DNA, the CDR3 is TGTGCCATCGAACGTCAAGGGCGGGCAGGGATAGCCAAAAACATTCAGTACTTC.